This entry lists 21 T cell receptor beta chains sequenced from one sample in a study of T cell responses to AZD1222 COVID-19 vaccine. Using immunoSEQ multiplex PCR, the repertoire was profiled, and TCRdb retains in-frame clones only, with some absent. The data contain under 200,000 clones, 94% of them singletons. The sequencing here drew on peripheral blood, taken on day 0 of AZD1222 vaccination. The receptors originated from an adult in good health.

This CDR3 reads CASSDTGATTNEKLFF. CDR3 sequence (DNA): TGTGCCAGCAGTGACACTGGGGCTACAACTAATGAAAAACTGTTTTTT. This chain links TRBV6-4 with TRBJ1-4, with D possibly being TRBD1 (5 bases). Per the germline V gene, CDR1 is MRHNA and CDR2 is SNTAGT. This CDR3 has 16 residues. Trimming took off 2 bases at V and 0 bases at J, with 10 bases between the two ends.

The chain joins TRBV10-1 to TRBJ2-1; D ambiguous. CDR1 is WNHNN, CDR2 SYGVQD, per germline (reference sequence). Trimming took 2 bases from V and 2 from J, leaving 10 bases between them. This CDR3 contains 15 residues. This CDR3 reads CASSEGVGTYNEQFF. CDR3 coding DNA: TGCGCCAGCAGTGAGGGTGTGGGAACCTACAATGAGCAGTTCTTC.

The V gene is TRBV27, the J gene TRBJ2-7; 9 bases are a match to TRBD1. CDR1 and CDR2 (germline): MNHEY, SMNVEV (reference sequence). The CDR3 is 14 amino acids. V lost 6 bases and J lost 3; bases outside the gene matches: 6. The CDR3 loop reads CASSHGTGIYEQYF. CDR3 sequence (DNA): TGTGCCAGCAGCCACGGGACAGGGATCTACGAGCAGTACTTC.

As to this clone: One end of the junction does not line up with germline, which may come from a read error. The chain uses TRBV28 and TRBJ1-2; perhaps TRBD1 as D (6 bases). The CDR3 is 12 amino acids. Germline V gene sequence: CDR1 MDHEN, CDR2 SYDVKM. The CDR3 nucleotides are TGTGCCAGCAGCTTATCAGGGGACGGCTACACCTTC. As protein: CASSLSGDGYTF.

In its sample, this clone was seen a few times. J is TRBJ1-2 and V is TRBV7-9; D uncertain. The CDR3 has 15 residues. V lost 1 base to trimming and J lost 4 bases, with 13 bases between them. Germline CDR1 SEHNR, CDR2 FQNEAQ (reference sequence). The CDR3 region is CASSLEAVGTYGYTF. The CDR3 DNA reads as TGTGCCAGCAGCTTAGAGGCCGTAGGAACCTATGGCTACACCTTC.

This chain connects TRBV7-7 to TRBJ1-4; possible D gene TRBD1, 6 bases. Trimming shortened V by 6 bases and J by 7 bases, and 21 bases separated the two germline ends. The CDR3 covers 16 residues. The germline CDR1 and CDR2 sequences are SSHAT and FNYEAQ (reference sequence). CDR3 residues: CASSYEGVARGEKLFF. The CDR3, as DNA: TGTGCCAGCAGTTATGAGGGGGTAGCTAGGGGTGAAAAACTGTTTTTT.

This chain joins TRBV5-1 and TRBJ1-5; 9 bases are a match to TRBD1. The CDR3 totals 15 residues. Germline assignment: CDR1 SGHRS and CDR2 YFSETQ. After removal of 3 bases from V and 5 bases from J, the junction contained 6 bases not matched to a gene. In DNA form, the CDR3 reads TGCGCCAGCAGCTCCACAGGGGGCCAAGATCAGCCCCAGCATTTT. It codes for CASSSTGGQDQPQHF.

This sequence joins TRBV20-1 and TRBJ1-1; D is uncertain. This CDR3 contains 12 residues. V lost 3 bases to trimming and J lost 3 bases, with 8 bases between them. The germline V gene encodes CDR1 DFQATT and CDR2 SNEGSKA (reference sequence). Here the CDR3 reads CSASFGYTEAFF. The CDR3 DNA reads as TGCAGTGCTAGTTTCGGATACACTGAAGCTTTCTTT.

V gene TRBV4-1 combines with J gene TRBJ2-1; D possibly corresponds to TRBD2 (6 bases). V lost 3 bases and J lost 0, with 12 bases in between. Germline lookup yields CDR1 MGHRA and CDR2 YSYEKL. This CDR3 region has 16 residues. The DNA of the CDR3 is TGCGCCAGCAGCCAGGGAGGAGGGCTCTCCTACAATGAGCAGTTCTTC. Its protein is CASSQGGGLSYNEQFF.

V and J are TRBV18 and TRBJ1-1, with D maybe TRBD1 (5 bases). The CDR3 contains 13 residues. Germline V gene sequence: CDR1 KGHSH, CDR2 LQKENI. V was shortened by 6 bases and J by 6 bases, with 14 bases between the two germline ends. CDR3: CASSPTRGAEAFF. The CDR3 region has the DNA TGTGCCAGCTCCCCTACTCGGGGGGCTGAAGCTTTCTTT.

The chain is built from TRBV6-5 and TRBJ2-7; TRBD1 is a possible D gene (5 bases). V lost 0 bases, J lost 5 bases, and 8 bases lay in between. CDR3 length: 13 amino acids. Looked up from germline, CDR1 is MNHEY and CDR2 is SVGAGI. The CDR3 DNA sequence: TGTGCCAGCAGTTACTCGGTCAGGGACGAGCAGTACTTC. Translated, it gives CASSYSVRDEQYF.

This clone has at least ten counts. This chain links TRBV6-1 with TRBJ1-1; D is undetermined. Trimming took 3 bases from V and 5 from J, leaving 7 bases between them. The CDR3 runs to 12 residues. Germline V gene data show CDR1 as MNHNS and CDR2 as SASEGT. As DNA, the CDR3 is TGTGCCAGCAGTGACAGTATTACTGAAGCTTTCTTT. Translation gives CASSDSITEAFF.

The chain uses TRBV30 and TRBJ1-6, with D possibly matching TRBD1 (6 bases). Germline V CDR1 and CDR2: GTSNPN, SVGIG (reference sequence). The V gene lost 0 bases and the J gene lost 7 bases, with 16 bases spanning the gap. CDR3 length equals 16 residues. CDR3 DNA: TGTGCCTGGAGTGTTTGGGGGCGAACTGTAAATTCACCCCTCCACTTT. Its protein is CAWSVWGRTVNSPLHF.

This rearrangement joins TRBV11-1 to TRBJ2-1; no reliable D call. The CDR3 runs to 11 residues. Trimming removed 5 bases at V and 9 bases at J, with 8 bases between. Germline assignment: CDR1 SGHAT and CDR2 FQDESV (reference sequence). The CDR3 nucleotides are TGTGCCAGCAGCCGCTCCAGTGAGCAGTTCTTC. Protein: CASSRSSEQFF.

The chain employs TRBV10-2 and TRBJ1-1; D may be TRBD1 (6 bases). Germline V gene lookup returns CDR1 WSHSY and CDR2 SAAADI. The CDR3 is 12 residues long. Deletions cut 6 bases from V and 1 base from J, with 6 bases between. The CDR3 loop reads CASSRGNTEAFF. CDR3 in DNA: TGCGCCAGCAGCAGGGGGAACACTGAAGCTTTCTTT.

The rearrangement uses TRBV10-3 and TRBJ2-7; D is undetermined. Germline assignment: CDR1 ENHRY and CDR2 SYGVKD. The CDR3 is made up of 11 amino acids. The germline V and J ends were trimmed by 10 bases and 3 bases, with 10 bases remaining between them. DNA of the CDR3: TGTGCCACTTTGGATTACTACGAGCAGTACTTC. Its translation: CATLDYYEQYF.

In the case of this clone: This specimen includes other DNA sequences encoding the same CDR3. This chain uses TRBV11-2 with TRBJ1-5; 7 bases are a match to TRBD1. The J segment lost 3 bases and the V segment lost 3 bases, leaving 2 bases of the junction unmatched. Germline CDR1 SGHAT, CDR2 FQNNGV. The CDR3 runs 14 residues. CDR3 protein: CASSLGQFNQPQHF. The CDR3 DNA reads TGTGCCAGCAGCTTGGGACAGTTCAATCAGCCCCAGCATTTT.

The chain combines TRBV18 with TRBJ2-7, with D perhaps matching TRBD2 (6 bases). Germline CDR1 reads KGHSH; CDR2 reads LQKENI. The CDR3 covers 12 residues. The V end lost 2 bases, the J end lost 6 bases, and 8 bases lay between the germline ends. Here the CDR3 DNA reads TGTGCCAGCTCACCAGGAGGGGCCGAGCAGTACTTC. Translated: CASSPGGAEQYF.

V and J are TRBV27 and TRBJ1-5, with 9 bases lining up with TRBD1. The germline V gene has CDR1 MNHEY and CDR2 SMNVEV (reference sequence). V was clipped by 4 bases and J by 3 bases; unmatched bases: 7. CDR3 length: 16 residues. The CDR3 sequence: CASSSVGTGLNQPQHF. CDR3 nucleotide sequence: TGTGCCAGCAGTTCAGTCGGGACAGGGCTCAATCAGCCCCAGCATTTT.

This clone has more than one count but fewer than ten. The chain combines TRBV27 with TRBJ2-7, with D perhaps matching TRBD2 (6 bases). V was cut by 5 bases and J by 0 bases, with 11 bases left in between. Germline CDR1 MNHEY, CDR2 SMNVEV (reference sequence). This CDR3 has 14 amino acids. As DNA, the CDR3 is TGTGCCAGCAGTATGGCCGGGGGCTCCTACGAGCAGTACTTC. This encodes CASSMAGGSYEQYF.

The chain joins TRBV6-5 to TRBJ1-5; 7 positions match TRBD1. The CDR3 totals 13 residues. Germline V gene lookup returns CDR1 MNHEY and CDR2 SVGAGI. J gave up 6 bases and V 7 bases, and 6 bases lay outside the gene matches. The DNA of the CDR3 is TGTGCCAGCATGAGGGACAGCGGTCAGCCCCAGCATTTT. Amino acids: CASMRDSGQPQHF.